Listed below are T cell receptor beta chains from one sample, sequenced in a study of blood T cell repertoires in COVID-19. The protocol was immunoSEQ multiplex PCR, while the TCRdb copy is restricted to in-frame clones and leaves out a portion. This table has hundreds of thousands of clones, about 89% appearing once. The sample taken for sequencing was peripheral blood. Receptors originate from a woman between 35 and 50 years old who had recovered from COVID-19. Each CDR3 is given with its conserved first and last residue. The order of the fields is J gene, CDR3 length, V gene, CDR3 protein.

j_call: TRBJ2-7; cdr3_length: 12; v_call: TRBV6-5; cdr3_aa: CASSSSSYEQYF
j_call: TRBJ2-1; cdr3_length: 14; v_call: TRBV9; cdr3_aa: CASSLPGEEDEQFF
j_call: TRBJ2-4; cdr3_length: 16; v_call: TRBV7-9; cdr3_aa: CASSRMSSGAINIQYF
j_call: TRBJ2-7; cdr3_length: 11; v_call: TRBV7-9; cdr3_aa: CASSPSYEQYF
j_call: TRBJ2-7; cdr3_length: 15; v_call: TRBV3-1/TRBV3-2; cdr3_aa: CASSPQGRGIVGQYF
j_call: TRBJ2-5; cdr3_length: 14; v_call: TRBV18; cdr3_aa: CASSPGRGQETQYF
j_call: TRBJ1-5; cdr3_length: 16; v_call: TRBV19; cdr3_aa: CASSIRPREGDQPQHF
j_call: TRBJ2-3; cdr3_length: 15; v_call: TRBV9; cdr3_aa: CASSYRGANTDTQYF
j_call: TRBJ2-7; cdr3_length: 15; v_call: TRBV5-5; cdr3_aa: CASSLDPTGTGALYF
j_call: TRBJ1-1; cdr3_length: 14; v_call: TRBV7-2; cdr3_aa: CASSGAGGRTEAFF
j_call: TRBJ1-1; cdr3_length: 14; v_call: TRBV5-8; cdr3_aa: CASSATPRNTEAFF
j_call: TRBJ2-1; cdr3_length: 15; v_call: TRBV13; cdr3_aa: CASSWLRDTNNEQFF
j_call: TRBJ2-1; cdr3_length: 14; v_call: TRBV6-5; cdr3_aa: CASSLAESYNEQFF